This T cell receptor (beta chain) was documented in a study of blood T cell repertoires in COVID-19. Overall study: Sites across the United States, Italy and Spain contributed samples from acute and convalescent COVID-19. PBMCs, B-cell-depleted T cells, or T cells provided the cDNA or gDNA that made up the material.

TCRdb's copy holds only in-frame clones and misses some; the assay was immunoSEQ multiplex PCR. Of approximately 99,000 clones listed, approximately 85% are singletons. Germline values: CDR1 WSHSY, CDR2 SAAADI. The length of the CDR3 is 15 residues. V lost 2 bases to trimming and J lost 8 bases; unmatched junction nucleotides: 9. The rearrangement joins TRBV10-2 to TRBJ2-1; the match to TRBD2 covers 7 bases. Sequenced input: peripheral blood. The TCR sequence derives from a woman of 80 years or more with active or convalescent COVID-19. CDR3 in amino acids: CASSEAAGRGHEQFF. CDR3 sequence (DNA): TGCGCCAGCAGTGAGGCAGCGGGAAGGGGTCATGAGCAGTTCTTC.